A selection of T cell receptor beta chains follows, all from one sample in a study of T cell responses to AZD1222 COVID-19 vaccine. Produced via immunoSEQ multiplex PCR; TCRdb's table is partial and in-frame only. The table records some 130,000 clones, approximately 86% of them present only once. The sequences come from peripheral blood, collected 28 days after the second AZD1222 dose. Receptors were obtained from an adult who received the AZD1222 COVID-19 vaccine. CDR3s include the opening cysteine and the closing phenylalanine or tryptophan. Each record gives: V gene, D gene, J gene, clone size, CDR3 protein, CDR3 DNA. The D gene is left open where the match is weak. Clone sizes are given selectively: once, few, many, or a class where the clone is expanded.

v_gene: TRBV3-1/TRBV3-2
d_gene: .
j_gene: TRBJ2-1
abundance: .
CDR3aa: CASSRLRSGNEQFF
CDR3nt: TGTGCCAGCAGCCGTCTTCGTAGCGGTAATGAGCAGTTCTTC

v_gene: TRBV15
d_gene: .
j_gene: TRBJ1-3
abundance: .
CDR3aa: CATSRRTLGNTIYF
CDR3nt: TGTGCCACCAGCAGACGAACTCTTGGAAACACCATATATTTT

v_gene: TRBV5-5
d_gene: .
j_gene: TRBJ1-2
abundance: .
CDR3aa: CASSQLQGGGYTF
CDR3nt: TGTGCCAGCAGCCAACTACAGGGTGGTGGCTACACCTTC

v_gene: TRBV30
d_gene: .
j_gene: TRBJ2-2
abundance: few
CDR3aa: CAWTRDSAGELFF
CDR3nt: TGTGCCTGGACGAGGGACTCGGCCGGGGAGCTGTTTTTT

v_gene: TRBV6-1
d_gene: .
j_gene: TRBJ1-2
abundance: .
CDR3aa: CASSESGSYGYTF
CDR3nt: TGTGCCAGCAGTGAATCAGGGTCCTATGGCTACACCTTC

v_gene: TRBV7-9
d_gene: .
j_gene: TRBJ1-1
abundance: .
CDR3aa: CASSLTTDTEAFF
CDR3nt: TGTGCCAGCAGCTTAACGACAGACACTGAAGCTTTCTTT

v_gene: TRBV19
d_gene: .
j_gene: TRBJ1-3
abundance: .
CDR3aa: CARGRVSGNTIYF
CDR3nt: TGTGCCAGAGGCAGGGTTTCTGGAAACACCATATATTTT

v_gene: TRBV3-1/TRBV3-2
d_gene: TRBD2
j_gene: TRBJ2-1
abundance: .
CDR3aa: CASSASTSGSWYEQFF
CDR3nt: TGTGCCAGCAGCGCTTCGACTAGCGGGAGCTGGTATGAGCAGTTCTTC

v_gene: TRBV6-5
d_gene: .
j_gene: TRBJ1-6
abundance: once
CDR3aa: CASSYSGWRSPLHF
CDR3nt: TGTGCCAGCAGTTACTCCGGCTGGCGGTCACCCCTCCACTTT

v_gene: TRBV18
d_gene: .
j_gene: TRBJ1-4
abundance: .
CDR3aa: CASSPPGDAEKLFF
CDR3nt: TGTGCCAGCTCACCACCGGGGGACGCTGAAAAACTGTTTTTT

v_gene: TRBV7-9
d_gene: .
j_gene: TRBJ2-7
abundance: .
CDR3aa: CASTRDQPYEQYF
CDR3nt: TGTGCCAGCACCCGGGACCAACCCTACGAGCAGTACTTC

v_gene: TRBV11-3
d_gene: .
j_gene: TRBJ1-6
abundance: .
CDR3aa: CASSLGQANSPLHF
CDR3nt: TGTGCCAGCAGCTTAGGACAGGCCAATTCACCCCTCCACTTT

v_gene: TRBV6-5
d_gene: TRBD1
j_gene: TRBJ1-3
abundance: .
CDR3aa: CASRPTGSGGNTIYF
CDR3nt: TGTGCCAGCAGGCCGACAGGGAGTGGTGGAAACACCATATATTTT

v_gene: TRBV19
d_gene: .
j_gene: TRBJ1-3
abundance: .
CDR3aa: CASSENTGNTIYF
CDR3nt: TGTGCCAGTAGTGAAAATACTGGAAACACCATATATTTT

v_gene: TRBV27
d_gene: .
j_gene: TRBJ2-2
abundance: .
CDR3aa: CASSLSNGPTGELFF
CDR3nt: TGTGCCAGCAGTTTATCTAACGGACCCACCGGGGAGCTGTTTTTT

v_gene: TRBV5-1
d_gene: .
j_gene: TRBJ2-5
abundance: few
CDR3aa: CASRTPRIEETQYF
CDR3nt: TGCGCCAGCAGAACACCGAGAATTGAGGAGACCCAGTACTTC

v_gene: TRBV5-1
d_gene: .
j_gene: TRBJ1-1
abundance: .
CDR3aa: CASRGPGAGTEAFF
CDR3nt: TGCGCCAGCAGAGGGCCAGGGGCGGGCACTGAAGCTTTCTTT

v_gene: TRBV18
d_gene: TRBD1
j_gene: TRBJ1-2
abundance: .
CDR3aa: CASSPDRVGYTF
CDR3nt: TGTGCCAGCTCACCTGACAGGGTTGGCTACACCTTC

v_gene: TRBV10-3
d_gene: .
j_gene: TRBJ2-1
abundance: .
CDR3aa: CAISELQTNEQFF
CDR3nt: TGTGCCATCAGTGAGTTACAGACCAATGAGCAGTTCTTC

v_gene: TRBV27
d_gene: TRBD1
j_gene: TRBJ2-7
abundance: .
CDR3aa: CASSQRTGTEQYF
CDR3nt: TGTGCCAGCAGTCAAAGGACAGGGACCGAGCAGTACTTC

v_gene: TRBV5-1
d_gene: TRBD2
j_gene: TRBJ2-3
abundance: .
CDR3aa: CASSRGTSGTNTDTQYF
CDR3nt: TGCGCCAGCAGCAGAGGGACTAGCGGGACAAACACAGATACGCAGTATTTT

v_gene: TRBV6-2/TRBV6-3
d_gene: TRBD2
j_gene: TRBJ2-5
abundance: .
CDR3aa: CASSYPGLAGGQTQYF
CDR3nt: TGTGCCAGCAGTTACCCGGGACTAGCGGGGGGCCAGACCCAGTACTTC

v_gene: TRBV4-2
d_gene: .
j_gene: TRBJ1-5
abundance: .
CDR3aa: CASSQDRAQPQHF
CDR3nt: TGTGCCAGCAGCCAAGATCGGGCTCAGCCCCAGCATTTT

v_gene: TRBV30
d_gene: .
j_gene: TRBJ1-1
abundance: .
CDR3aa: CACIGPMNTEAFF
CDR3nt: TGTGCCTGTATTGGACCAATGAACACTGAAGCTTTCTTT

v_gene: TRBV28
d_gene: TRBD1
j_gene: TRBJ2-1
abundance: .
CDR3aa: CASSLWGTGTNEQFF
CDR3nt: TGTGCCAGCAGTTTATGGGGGACAGGGACGAATGAGCAGTTCTTC

v_gene: TRBV28
d_gene: .
j_gene: TRBJ1-6
abundance: .
CDR3aa: CASRPGEGTYNSPLHF
CDR3nt: TGTGCCAGCAGGCCAGGGGAAGGCACCTATAATTCACCCCTCCACTTT

v_gene: TRBV7-3
d_gene: TRBD1
j_gene: TRBJ2-1
abundance: once
CDR3aa: CASSLNDRAYNEQFF
CDR3nt: TGTGCCAGCAGCTTAAATGACAGGGCTTACAATGAGCAGTTCTTC

v_gene: TRBV6-5
d_gene: TRBD1
j_gene: TRBJ1-1
abundance: .
CDR3aa: CASSLQGDTEAFF
CDR3nt: TGTGCCAGCAGTTTACAGGGGGACACTGAAGCTTTCTTT

v_gene: TRBV2
d_gene: TRBD2
j_gene: TRBJ2-1
abundance: few
CDR3aa: CASSGMAGDQFF
CDR3nt: TGTGCCAGCAGTGGGATGGCGGGGGATCAGTTCTTC

v_gene: TRBV5-6
d_gene: TRBD1
j_gene: TRBJ1-2
abundance: .
CDR3aa: CASSLDEGAGYGYTF
CDR3nt: TGTGCCAGCAGCTTGGACGAGGGGGCAGGCTATGGCTACACCTTC

v_gene: TRBV15
d_gene: TRBD1
j_gene: TRBJ1-5
abundance: few
CDR3aa: CATSGGQGGTNQPQHF
CDR3nt: TGTGCCACCAGCGGAGGACAGGGGGGTACCAATCAGCCCCAGCATTTT

v_gene: TRBV3-1/TRBV3-2
d_gene: .
j_gene: TRBJ2-6
abundance: .
CDR3aa: CASSQGAGTAGANVLTF
CDR3nt: TGTGCCAGCAGCCAAGGGGCGGGAACGGCTGGGGCCAACGTCCTGACTTTC

v_gene: TRBV18
d_gene: TRBD1
j_gene: TRBJ1-1
abundance: .
CDR3aa: CASSPPESMGQGNTEAFF
CDR3nt: TGTGCCAGCTCACCACCGGAGTCGATGGGACAGGGAAACACTGAAGCTTTCTTT

v_gene: TRBV3-1/TRBV3-2
d_gene: TRBD2
j_gene: TRBJ2-1
abundance: .
CDR3aa: CASSQLAGGNNEQFF
CDR3nt: TGTGCCAGCAGCCAACTAGCGGGGGGGAACAATGAGCAGTTCTTC

v_gene: TRBV7-2
d_gene: .
j_gene: TRBJ1-3
abundance: .
CDR3aa: CASSRTAGNTIYF
CDR3nt: TGTGCCAGCAGTCGGACGGCTGGAAACACCATATATTTT

v_gene: TRBV10-3
d_gene: TRBD2
j_gene: TRBJ2-1
abundance: .
CDR3aa: CATTGASGSNEQFF
CDR3nt: TGTGCCACAACCGGGGCTAGCGGGAGCAATGAGCAGTTCTTC

v_gene: TRBV6-5
d_gene: TRBD1
j_gene: TRBJ1-2
abundance: once
CDR3aa: CASRGRQGQYGYTF
CDR3nt: TGTGCCAGCAGGGGCCGACAGGGCCAGTACGGCTACACCTTC

v_gene: TRBV27
d_gene: .
j_gene: TRBJ2-2
abundance: .
CDR3aa: CASSFQGITGELFF
CDR3nt: TGTGCCAGCAGTTTTCAAGGGATTACCGGGGAGCTGTTTTTT

v_gene: TRBV7-9
d_gene: TRBD1
j_gene: TRBJ2-2
abundance: .
CDR3aa: CASSLRQGPNTGELFF
CDR3nt: TGTGCCAGCAGCCTTCGACAGGGACCGAACACCGGGGAGCTGTTTTTT

v_gene: TRBV20-1
d_gene: .
j_gene: TRBJ1-4
abundance: .
CDR3aa: CSASLGSNEKLFF
CDR3nt: TGCAGTGCTAGTTTGGGATCTAATGAAAAACTGTTTTTT

v_gene: TRBV4-2
d_gene: .
j_gene: TRBJ1-4
abundance: .
CDR3aa: CASSQDYAGSEKLFF
CDR3nt: TGTGCCAGCAGCCAAGATTACGCTGGTAGCGAAAAACTGTTTTTT

v_gene: TRBV7-9
d_gene: .
j_gene: TRBJ1-2
abundance: .
CDR3aa: CASSLGLPGYTF
CDR3nt: TGTGCCAGCAGCTTAGGTCTCCCAGGCTACACCTTC

v_gene: TRBV29-1
d_gene: .
j_gene: TRBJ1-1
abundance: .
CDR3aa: CSVVRGDPEAFF
CDR3nt: TGCAGCGTGGTCCGAGGGGACCCTGAAGCTTTCTTT

v_gene: TRBV5-1
d_gene: .
j_gene: TRBJ1-4
abundance: .
CDR3aa: CASSFGRATEKLFF
CDR3nt: TGCGCCAGCAGCTTTGGCAGGGCGACTGAAAAACTGTTTTTT

v_gene: TRBV5-1
d_gene: .
j_gene: TRBJ1-3
abundance: once
CDR3aa: CASSGSDGSGNTIYF
CDR3nt: TGCGCCAGCAGCGGCTCGGACGGCTCTGGAAACACCATATATTTT

v_gene: TRBV5-1
d_gene: TRBD1
j_gene: TRBJ1-6
abundance: .
CDR3aa: CASRWTGVGNSPLHF
CDR3nt: TGCGCCAGCAGGTGGACAGGAGTAGGTAATTCACCCCTCCACTTT

v_gene: TRBV15
d_gene: .
j_gene: TRBJ1-1
abundance: .
CDR3aa: CATSPLGGLYMNTEAFF
CDR3nt: TGTGCCACCAGCCCCCTGGGGGGACTTTACATGAACACTGAAGCTTTCTTT

v_gene: TRBV5-4
d_gene: TRBD2
j_gene: TRBJ2-1
abundance: .
CDR3aa: CASSLEGGDEQFF
CDR3nt: TGTGCCAGCAGCTTGGAGGGAGGGGATGAGCAGTTCTTC